A selection of T cell receptor beta chains follows, all from one sample in a study of T cells in Graves' hyperthyroidism and ophthalmopathy. TCRdb re-called the multiplex PCR reads through MiXCR, storing one row per CDR3 protein. The sample includes around 600,000 distinct CDR3 sequences, about 45% of them seen just once. The sample was peripheral blood or thyroid tissue (not recorded which). The receptors were gathered from an adult man with Graves' disease, either hyperthyroidism or ophthalmopathy (not recorded which). Both conserved end residues are part of each CDR3. A D gene is named only where the DNA matches it firmly.

D gene	V gene	J gene	CDR3 protein
NA	TRBV7-2	TRBJ1-5	CASSLRPDSANQPQHF
NA	TRBV6-6	TRBJ2-5	CASSILGQETQYF
NA	TRBV12-3/TRBV12-4	TRBJ1-2	CASSTTRDTYGYTF
TRBD2	TRBV5-6	TRBJ2-7	CASSHPTSGSSYEQYF
NA	TRBV2	TRBJ2-7	CASSEQGGISSEQYF
TRBD1	TRBV7-8	TRBJ1-3	CASSSGTASSGNTIYF
NA	TRBV24-1	TRBJ2-6	CATSDLSGANVLTF
TRBD1	TRBV15	TRBJ1-1	CATSKVQGAKAFF
NA	TRBV7-2	TRBJ1-4	CASSPVSGGNEKLFF
TRBD2	TRBV19	TRBJ2-5	CASSQGLAGGPLETQYF
TRBD2	TRBV19	TRBJ2-7	CASNKREGYEQYF